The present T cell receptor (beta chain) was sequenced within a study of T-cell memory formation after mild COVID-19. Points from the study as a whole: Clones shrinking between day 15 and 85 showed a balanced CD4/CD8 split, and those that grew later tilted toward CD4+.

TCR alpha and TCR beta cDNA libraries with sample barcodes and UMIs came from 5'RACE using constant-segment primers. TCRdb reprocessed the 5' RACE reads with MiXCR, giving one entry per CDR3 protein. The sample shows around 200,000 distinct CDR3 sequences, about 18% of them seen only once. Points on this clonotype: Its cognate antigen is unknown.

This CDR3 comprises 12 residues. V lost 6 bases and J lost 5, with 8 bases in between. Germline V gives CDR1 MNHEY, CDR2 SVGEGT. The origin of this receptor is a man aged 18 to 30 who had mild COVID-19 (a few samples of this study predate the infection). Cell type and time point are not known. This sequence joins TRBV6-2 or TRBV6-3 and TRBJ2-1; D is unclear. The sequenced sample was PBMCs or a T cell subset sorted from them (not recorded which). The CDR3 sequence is CASRQRNNEQFF. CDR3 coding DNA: TGTGCCAGCAGGCAAAGAAACAATGAGCAGTTCTTC.